The 26 T cell receptor beta chains below come from one sample, sequenced in a study of shared clonotypes between healthy human individuals. Libraries were prepared by immunoSEQ multiplex PCR; TCRdb keeps only in-frame clonotypes and omits some of them. In the table there are 2,500,000 or so clones, over 85% of which are singletons. The sequenced sample was naive CD4+ T cells sorted from blood. The subset denotes: CD45RA+ positively selected. Receptor source: a man younger than 35 in good health.

V is TRBV10-3 and J is TRBJ2-2; TRBD1 is a possible D gene (5 bases). With 2 bases removed from V and 8 bases from J, the gap between germline ends came to 9 bases. The CDR3 is 13 amino acids. Per the germline V gene, CDR1 is ENHRY and CDR2 is SYGVKD. This CDR3 is CAISEGARGELFF. In nucleotides, the CDR3 is TGTGCCATCAGTGAGGGGGCGAGGGGGGAGCTGTTTTTT.

The V and J genes are TRBV18 and TRBJ2-5, with D perhaps TRBD2 (6 bases). CDR3 size: 12 residues. Trimming removed 6 bases from V and 5 bases from J, with 10 bases in between. CDR1 and CDR2 from the germline V gene are KGHSH and LQKENI. The CDR3 sequence is CASSAGTETQYF. The CDR3 coding sequence is TGTGCCAGCTCTGCGGGGACGGAGACCCAGTACTTC.

The chain joins TRBV25-1 to TRBJ1-2; D may be TRBD1 (5 bases). V was cut by 1 base and J by 4 bases, with 10 bases left in between. The CDR3 has 14 residues. Germline V CDR1 and CDR2: MGHDK, SYGVNS. The CDR3 nucleotides are TGTGCCAGCAGTGAATCGGGACGGTTCTATGGCTACACCTTC. Protein product: CASSESGRFYGYTF.

This chain links TRBV2 with TRBJ1-6, with D tentatively TRBD1 (6 bases). In germline, CDR1 is SNHLY, CDR2 FYNNEI. The CDR3 is 15 amino acids. Trimming took 6 bases from V and 6 from J, leaving 15 bases between them. This CDR3 is CASSINRGGNSPLHF. The DNA of the CDR3 is TGTGCCAGCAGCATAAATAGGGGGGGTAATTCACCCCTCCACTTT.

This chain links TRBV5-5 with TRBJ2-7; no reliable D call. The germline CDR1 and CDR2 sequences are SGHKS and YYEKEE (reference sequence). CDR3 length: 13 residues. Trimming removed 2 bases at V and 3 bases at J, with 9 bases between. The CDR3 DNA sequence: TGTGCCAGCAGCTTTCTAGGGAACTACGAGCAGTACTTC. Amino acids: CASSFLGNYEQYF. Using reference TRBV5-5 and TRBJ2-7 for the parts outside the CDR3, the full variable domain is DAGVTQSPTHLIKTRGQQVTLRCSPISGHKSVSWYQQVLGQGPQFIFQYYEKEERGRGNFPDRFSARQFPNYSSELNVNALLLGDSALYLCASSFLGNYEQYFGPGTRLTVT.

The chain is built from TRBV7-9 and TRBJ1-6; D ambiguous. Between the trimmed V and J ends, which lost 2 bases and 6 bases, there was a span of 8 bases. CDR1 and CDR2 (germline): SEHNR, FQNEAQ (reference sequence). This CDR3 is 14 amino acids long. The CDR3: CASSLNPANSPLHF. The DNA for the CDR3 is TGTGCCAGCAGCTTAAATCCCGCTAATTCACCCCTCCACTTT.

V usage is TRBV6-6 and J usage is TRBJ1-2; 9 positions match TRBD1. The CDR3 sequence is 14 residues long. Germline trimming cut 5 bases from V and 8 bases from J; bases unmatched to any gene: 9. Germline loops: CDR1 MNHNY, CDR2 SVGAGI (reference sequence). CDR3 in DNA: TGTGCCAGCAGTCCTTCCGGGACAGGGAGCGGCTACACCTTC. Translated: CASSPSGTGSGYTF.

The sample holds one count of this clone. The rearrangement links TRBV5-1 to TRBJ2-2; D gene uncertain. Germline V lookup: CDR1 SGHRS, CDR2 YFSETQ. Trimming took off 0 bases at V and 6 bases at J, with 9 bases between the two ends. There are 14 residues in the CDR3. Here the CDR3 reads CASSLDGEPGELFF. In DNA, the CDR3 is TGCGCCAGCAGCTTGGATGGGGAACCCGGGGAGCTGTTTTTT.

As for this clone: This sample includes further DNA sequences coding for the same CDR3. V gene TRBV5-4 combines with J gene TRBJ2-5; D is perhaps TRBD2 (6 bases). This CDR3 spans 15 amino acids. Germline V CDR1 and CDR2: SGHNT, YYREEE (reference sequence). V lost 2 bases, J lost 0 bases, and 11 bases lay in between. The DNA for the CDR3 is TGTGCCAGCAGCTTAGGGACTCCGTACCAAGAGACCCAGTACTTC. Protein sequence: CASSLGTPYQETQYF.

V and J are TRBV5-4 and TRBJ1-6; D perhaps matches TRBD1 (5 bases). Germline V gene sequence: CDR1 SGHNT, CDR2 YYREEE (reference sequence). The V end lost 2 bases, the J end lost 4 bases, and 13 bases lay between the germline ends. This CDR3 contains 16 residues. CDR3 coding DNA: TGTGCCAGCAGCTTTCAGGGTAGGGTTTATAATTCACCCCTCCACTTT. Encoded protein: CASSFQGRVYNSPLHF. Full variable domain (outside the CDR3, taken from reference TRBV5-4 and TRBJ1-6): ETGVTQSPTHLIKTRGQQVTLRCSSQSGHNTVSWYQQALGQGPQFIFQYYREEENGRGNFPPRFSGLQFPNYSSELNVNALELDDSALYLCASSFQGRVYNSPLHFGNGTRLTVT.

The chain has TRBV6-1 and TRBJ2-7; TRBD2 agrees at 13 bases. The germline CDR1 and CDR2 sequences are MNHNS and SASEGT. The junction had 2 bases not matched to a gene; V was cut back by 2 bases and J by 7 bases. The CDR3 runs 14 residues. The CDR3 bases are TGTGCCAGCAGTGAAACTAGCGGGAGGGGAGAGCAGTACTTC. Residues: CASSETSGRGEQYF.

The chain recombines TRBV9 with TRBJ2-2, with TRBD2 matching over 13 bases. CDR1 and CDR2 (germline): SGDLS, YYNGEE. V lost 4 bases and J lost 6; bases outside the gene matches: 6. The CDR3 has 16 amino acids. The CDR3 sequence is CASSHTSGRAPGELFF. CDR3 in DNA: TGTGCCAGCAGCCATACTAGCGGGAGGGCCCCCGGGGAGCTGTTTTTT.

This sequence joins TRBV4-3 and TRBJ2-7, with D perhaps matching TRBD2 (5 bases). This CDR3 is built from 13 residues. Germline V gene lookup returns CDR1 LGHNA and CDR2 YSLEER. V was cut by 2 bases and J by 3 bases, with 8 bases left in between. CDR3 region: CASSQRGSYEQYF. The CDR3 nucleotides are TGCGCCAGCAGCCAACGAGGGAGCTACGAGCAGTACTTC.

The chain carries TRBV5-1 and TRBJ2-2, with a tentative D call TRBD1 (5 bases). Germline V gives CDR1 SGHRS, CDR2 YFSETQ. Trimming pared 0 bases from V and 1 base from J, leaving 7 bases between. The CDR3 contains 15 residues. This CDR3 is CASSLDRRNTGELFF. The CDR3 DNA sequence: TGCGCCAGCAGCTTGGACAGGAGGAACACCGGGGAGCTGTTTTTT. The whole variable domain, filled in from reference TRBV5-1 and TRBJ2-2, reads KAGVTQTPRYLIKTRGQQVTLSCSPISGHRSVSWYQQTPGQGLQFLFEYFSETQRNKGNFPGRFSGRQFSNSRSEMNVSTLELGDSALYLCASSLDRRNTGELFFGEGSRLTVL.

The chain links TRBV6-5 to TRBJ2-7, with 7 nucleotides matching TRBD1. The junction had 9 bases not matched to a gene; V was cut back by 2 bases and J by 2 bases. The CDR3 runs to 16 residues. Germline V CDR1 and CDR2: MNHEY, SVGAGI. The CDR3 DNA reads TGTGCCAGCAGTTACCGGGACAGCAGAGGGGCCTACGAGCAGTACTTC. Translating it yields CASSYRDSRGAYEQYF.

The CDR3 coding sequence is TGTGCCAGTAGTCCGCGGGGTCAGAAGAACACCGGGGAGCTGTTTTTT. Its protein is CASSPRGQKNTGELFF. The V gene is TRBV19, the J gene TRBJ2-2, with D perhaps matching TRBD2 (6 bases). The V and J ends lost 5 bases and 1 base respectively, with 14 bases between them. This CDR3 is 16 amino acids long. CDR1 LNHDA and CDR2 SQIVND come from the germline V gene (reference sequence).

As DNA, the CDR3 is TGTGCCTGGAGTGTACCAGACCCGCCCTATGGCTACACCTTC. Its translation: CAWSVPDPPYGYTF. J is TRBJ1-2 and V is TRBV30; D gene uncertain. Germline CDR1 reads GTSNPN; CDR2 reads SVGIG (reference sequence). CDR3 length: 14 amino acids. V lost 0 bases to trimming and J lost 4 bases, with 12 bases between them.

The chain couples TRBV7-2 to TRBJ2-1, with 9 bases fitting TRBD2. Trimming cost V 1 base and J 8 bases; bases outside gene matches: 6. Per the germline V gene, CDR1 is SGHTA and CDR2 is FQGNSA. The CDR3 has 15 residues. The CDR3 loop is CASSLGPAGGHEQFF. DNA for the CDR3: TGTGCCAGCAGCTTAGGCCCAGCGGGAGGACATGAGCAGTTCTTC.

The chain joins TRBV28 to TRBJ1-1; D is possibly TRBD1 (6 bases). V lost 5 bases and J lost 1, with 17 bases in between. This CDR3 is 16 amino acids long. The germline V gene has CDR1 MDHEN and CDR2 SYDVKM. As DNA, the CDR3 is TGTGCCAGCAGTCCGCCATCAGGGGCTGCGAACACTGAAGCTTTCTTT. This sequence encodes CASSPPSGAANTEAFF.

The rearrangement links TRBV18 to TRBJ1-1, with no clear D. V was cut by 5 bases and J by 0 bases, with 13 bases left in between. Per the germline V gene, CDR1 is KGHSH and CDR2 is LQKENI. CDR3 length: 15 residues. The CDR3 is CASSYPISLNTEAFF. CDR3 DNA sequence: TGTGCCAGCTCATACCCCATAAGTCTGAACACTGAAGCTTTCTTT.

J is TRBJ2-6 and V is TRBV29-1; 7 bases are a match to TRBD1. Germline V gene lookup returns CDR1 SQVTM and CDR2 ANQGSEA. The CDR3 is 16 amino acids. Trimming took 5 bases from V and 0 from J; bases not matched to a gene: 7. The CDR3 here is CSVSDRAYSGANVLTF. CDR3 coding DNA: TGCAGCGTTTCCGACAGGGCATACTCTGGGGCCAACGTCCTGACTTTC.

This sequence joins TRBV30 and TRBJ1-1; D gene uncertain. The CDR3 has 17 amino acids. The germline CDR1 and CDR2 sequences are GTSNPN and SVGIG (reference sequence). Trimming left V 0 bases short and J 4 bases short, with 21 bases between. CDR3 sequence reads: CAWSVGLGATFATEAFF. CDR3 nucleotides: TGTGCCTGGAGTGTGGGTCTAGGCGCCACCTTCGCCACTGAAGCTTTCTTT.

The chain uses TRBV4-1 and TRBJ1-6; no firm D call. Trimming left V 0 bases short and J 9 bases short, with 12 bases between. Germline assignment: CDR1 MGHRA and CDR2 YSYEKL. The CDR3 length is 15 residues. The CDR3 spells CASSQDTVGPSPLHF. In DNA form, the CDR3 reads TGCGCCAGCAGCCAAGACACAGTAGGGCCTTCACCCCTCCACTTT.

V usage is TRBV12-5 and J usage is TRBJ2-7; weak D call: TRBD1 (8 bases). Germline CDR1 and CDR2: LGHNT and FRNRAP. The CDR3 is 20 amino acids. Trimming shortened V by 8 bases and J by 3 bases, and 35 bases separated the two germline ends. The CDR3 spells CASRRTGKAGGLADYYEQYF. The CDR3 bases are TGTGCTAGTCGTAGGACAGGGAAGGCAGGCGGGCTAGCGGACTACTACGAGCAGTACTTC.

The CDR3 coding sequence is TGTGCCAGCAGCGACCAAGCCTACGAGCAGTACTTC. This gives the protein CASSDQAYEQYF. The chain links TRBV7-8 to TRBJ2-7; D ambiguous. Germline V gives CDR1 SGHVS, CDR2 FQNEAQ. This CDR3 comprises 12 residues. V was pared by 5 bases and J by 2 bases, with 7 bases between. The full variable domain, with the rest looked up from reference TRBV7-8 and TRBJ2-7, is GAGVSQSPRYKVAKRGQDVALRCDPISGHVSLFWYQQALGQGPEFLTYFQNEAQLDKSGLPSDRFFAERPEGSVSTLKIQRTQQEDSAVYLCASSDQAYEQYFGPGTRLTVT.

This clone was seen just once. V usage is TRBV7-6 and J usage is TRBJ2-5, with 8 bases fitting TRBD1. The germline V gene encodes CDR1 SGHVS and CDR2 FNYEAQ. The CDR3 totals 14 residues. V lost 7 bases, J lost 2 bases, and 6 bases stayed unmatched. CDR3 region: CASTWTGMQETQYF. The CDR3 DNA is TGTGCCAGCACCTGGACAGGGATGCAAGAGACCCAGTACTTC.